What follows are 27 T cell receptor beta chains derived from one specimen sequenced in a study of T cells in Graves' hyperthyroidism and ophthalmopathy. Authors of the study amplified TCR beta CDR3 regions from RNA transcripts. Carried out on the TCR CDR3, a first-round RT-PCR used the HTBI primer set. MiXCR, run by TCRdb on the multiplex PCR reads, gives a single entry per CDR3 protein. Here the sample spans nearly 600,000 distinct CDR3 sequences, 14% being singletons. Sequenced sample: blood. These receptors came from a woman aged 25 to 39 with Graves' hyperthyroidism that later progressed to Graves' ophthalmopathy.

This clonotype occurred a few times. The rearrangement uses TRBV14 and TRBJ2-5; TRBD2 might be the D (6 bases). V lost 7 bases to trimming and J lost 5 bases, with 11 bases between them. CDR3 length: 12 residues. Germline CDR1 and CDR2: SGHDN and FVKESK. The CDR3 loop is CASTAGGETQYF. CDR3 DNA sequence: TGTGCCAGCACTGCCGGAGGGGAGACCCAGTACTTC.

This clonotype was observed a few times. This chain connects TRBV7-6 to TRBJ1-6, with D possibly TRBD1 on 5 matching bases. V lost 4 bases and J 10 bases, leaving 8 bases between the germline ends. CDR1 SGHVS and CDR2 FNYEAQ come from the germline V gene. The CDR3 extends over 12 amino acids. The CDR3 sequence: CASSSEGSPLHF. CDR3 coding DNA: TGTGCCAGCAGCTCTGAGGGGTCACCCCTCCACTTT.

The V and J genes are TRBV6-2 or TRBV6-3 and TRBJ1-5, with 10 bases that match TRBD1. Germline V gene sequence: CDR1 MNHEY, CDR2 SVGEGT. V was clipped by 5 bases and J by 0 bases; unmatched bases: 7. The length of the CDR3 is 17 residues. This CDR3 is CASSTRDRGNSNQPQHF. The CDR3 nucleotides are TGTGCCAGCAGTACCCGGGACAGGGGCAATAGCAATCAGCCCCAGCATTTT.

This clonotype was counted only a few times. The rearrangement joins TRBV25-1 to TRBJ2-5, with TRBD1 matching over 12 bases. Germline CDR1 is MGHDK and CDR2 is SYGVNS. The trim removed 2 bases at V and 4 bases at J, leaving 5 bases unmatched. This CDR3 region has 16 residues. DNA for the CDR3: TGTGCCAGCAGTGAACTAGGGACAGGGGGCAGAGAGACCCAGTACTTC. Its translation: CASSELGTGGRETQYF.

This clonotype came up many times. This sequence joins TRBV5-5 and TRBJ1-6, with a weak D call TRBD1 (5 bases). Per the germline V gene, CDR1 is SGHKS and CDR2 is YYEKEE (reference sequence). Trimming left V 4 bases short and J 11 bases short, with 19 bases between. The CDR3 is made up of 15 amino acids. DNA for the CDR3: TGTGCCAGCAGCGTAGAGGGACGGCTTGAAACACCCCTCCACTTT. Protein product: CASSVEGRLETPLHF.

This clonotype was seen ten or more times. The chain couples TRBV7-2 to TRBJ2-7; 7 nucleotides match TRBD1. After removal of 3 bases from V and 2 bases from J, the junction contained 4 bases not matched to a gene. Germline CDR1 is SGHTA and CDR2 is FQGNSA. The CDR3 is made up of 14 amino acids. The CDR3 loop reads CASSLTDRTYEQYF. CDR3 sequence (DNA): TGTGCCAGCAGCTTGACGGACAGGACCTACGAGCAGTACTTC.

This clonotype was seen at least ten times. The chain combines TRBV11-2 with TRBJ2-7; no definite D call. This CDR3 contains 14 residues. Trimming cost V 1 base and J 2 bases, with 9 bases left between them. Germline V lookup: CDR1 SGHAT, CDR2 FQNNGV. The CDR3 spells CASSLGTDTYEQYF. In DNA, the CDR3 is TGTGCCAGCAGCTTAGGGACGGATACCTACGAGCAGTACTTC.

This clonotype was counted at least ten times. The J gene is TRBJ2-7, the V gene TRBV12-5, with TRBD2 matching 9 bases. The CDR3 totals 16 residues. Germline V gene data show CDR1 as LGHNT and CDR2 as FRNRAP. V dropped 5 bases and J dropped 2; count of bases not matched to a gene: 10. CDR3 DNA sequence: TGTGCTAGTGGTCCGACTAGCGGCCGACGAACCTACGAGCAGTACTTC. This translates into CASGPTSGRRTYEQYF.

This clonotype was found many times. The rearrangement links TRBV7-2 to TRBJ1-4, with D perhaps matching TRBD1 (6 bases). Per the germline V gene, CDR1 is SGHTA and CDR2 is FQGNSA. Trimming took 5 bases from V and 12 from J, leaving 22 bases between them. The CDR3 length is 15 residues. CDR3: CASSPSGTARGELFF. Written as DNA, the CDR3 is TGTGCCAGCAGCCCCTCCGGGACGGCGAGGGGGGAACTGTTTTTT.

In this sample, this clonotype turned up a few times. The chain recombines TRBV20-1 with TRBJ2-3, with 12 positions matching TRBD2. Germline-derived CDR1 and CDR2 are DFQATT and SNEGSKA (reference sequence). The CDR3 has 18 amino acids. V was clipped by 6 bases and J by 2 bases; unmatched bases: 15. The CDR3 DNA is TGCAGTGCCGCGACTAGCGGGAGCCTTTCCTCACTCACAGATACGCAGTATTTT. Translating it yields CSAATSGSLSSLTDTQYF.

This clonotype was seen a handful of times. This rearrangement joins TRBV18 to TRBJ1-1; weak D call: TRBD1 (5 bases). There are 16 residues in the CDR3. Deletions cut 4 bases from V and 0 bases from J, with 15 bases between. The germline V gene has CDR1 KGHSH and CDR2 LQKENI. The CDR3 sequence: CASSRITGSMNTEAFF. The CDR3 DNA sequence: TGTGCCAGCTCACGGATCACAGGCTCCATGAACACTGAAGCTTTCTTT.

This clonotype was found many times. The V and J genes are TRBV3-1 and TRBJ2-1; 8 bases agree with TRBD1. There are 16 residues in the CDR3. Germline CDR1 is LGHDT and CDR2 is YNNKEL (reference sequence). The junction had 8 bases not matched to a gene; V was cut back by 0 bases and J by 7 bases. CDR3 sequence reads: CASSQDPGTGLNEQFF. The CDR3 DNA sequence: TGTGCCAGCAGCCAAGATCCTGGGACAGGATTGAATGAGCAGTTCTTC.

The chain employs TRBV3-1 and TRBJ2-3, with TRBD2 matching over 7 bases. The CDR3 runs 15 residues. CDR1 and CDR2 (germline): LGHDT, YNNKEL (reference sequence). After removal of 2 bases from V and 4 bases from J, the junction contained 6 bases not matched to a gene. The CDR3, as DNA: TGTGCCAGCAGCCAAACGGCGGGAGTATCAGATACGCAGTATTTT. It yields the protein CASSQTAGVSDTQYF.

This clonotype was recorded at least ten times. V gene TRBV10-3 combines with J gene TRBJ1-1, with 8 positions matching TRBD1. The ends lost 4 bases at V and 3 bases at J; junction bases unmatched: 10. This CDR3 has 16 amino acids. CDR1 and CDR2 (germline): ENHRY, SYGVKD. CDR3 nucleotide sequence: TGTGCCATCAGTGGGGGACCGACAGGGGCGTACACTGAAGCTTTCTTT. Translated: CAISGGPTGAYTEAFF.

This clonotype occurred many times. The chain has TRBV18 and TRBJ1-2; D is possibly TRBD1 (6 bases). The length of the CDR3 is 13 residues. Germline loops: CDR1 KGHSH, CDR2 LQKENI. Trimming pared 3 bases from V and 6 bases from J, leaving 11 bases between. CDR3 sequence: CASSPIEGDGYTF. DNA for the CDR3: TGTGCCAGCTCACCTATCGAGGGGGATGGCTACACCTTC.

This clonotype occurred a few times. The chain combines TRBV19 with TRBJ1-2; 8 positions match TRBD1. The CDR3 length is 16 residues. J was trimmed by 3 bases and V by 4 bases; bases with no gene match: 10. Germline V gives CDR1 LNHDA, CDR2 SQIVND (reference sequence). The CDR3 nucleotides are TGTGCCAGTAGTAATTTACTACAGGGGGGAGACTATGGCTACACCTTC. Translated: CASSNLLQGGDYGYTF.

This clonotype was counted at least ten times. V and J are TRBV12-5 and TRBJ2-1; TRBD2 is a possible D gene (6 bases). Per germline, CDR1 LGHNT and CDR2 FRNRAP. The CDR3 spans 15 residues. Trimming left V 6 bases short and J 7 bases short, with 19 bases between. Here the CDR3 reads CASGGGQIDSNEQFF. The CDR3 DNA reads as TGTGCTAGTGGCGGAGGGCAGATAGATTCGAATGAGCAGTTCTTC.

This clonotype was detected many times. CDR3 coding DNA: TGTGCTAGTGCCCAACCCGCGAAGGCAGGGGACCCCTACGAGCAGTACTTC. This translates into CASAQPAKAGDPYEQYF. The chain combines TRBV12-5 with TRBJ2-7; weak D call: TRBD1 (6 bases). Trimming shortened V by 7 bases and J by 2 bases, and 24 bases separated the two germline ends. The length of the CDR3 is 17 residues. Per germline, CDR1 LGHNT and CDR2 FRNRAP.

The CDR3 DNA sequence: TGCGCCAGCAGCCAAGACTTACAGGGGCCTGAGCAGTTCTTC. This translates into CASSQDLQGPEQFF. The J gene is TRBJ2-1, the V gene TRBV4-3; 7 nucleotides line up with TRBD1. V was pared by 0 bases and J by 9 bases, with 5 bases of the junction left unmatched. The CDR3 has 14 residues. The germline V gene has CDR1 LGHNA and CDR2 YSLEER.

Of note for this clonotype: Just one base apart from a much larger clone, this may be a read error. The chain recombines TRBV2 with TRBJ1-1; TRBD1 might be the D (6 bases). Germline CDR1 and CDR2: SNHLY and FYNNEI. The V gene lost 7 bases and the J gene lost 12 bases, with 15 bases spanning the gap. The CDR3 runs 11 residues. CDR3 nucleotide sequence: TGTGCCAGCAAGGGGGGAGGGACTCCTTTCTTT. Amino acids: CASKGGGTPFF.

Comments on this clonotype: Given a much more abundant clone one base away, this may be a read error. The CDR3 protein is CASSYSRGSDTGVLFF. The CDR3 coding sequence is TGTGCCAGCAGTTACTCGCGGGGTTCGGACACCGGGGTGCTGTTTTTT. The J gene is TRBJ2-2, the V gene TRBV6-5; weak D call: TRBD2 (6 bases). This CDR3 comprises 16 residues. Germline lookup yields CDR1 MNHEY and CDR2 SVGAGI.

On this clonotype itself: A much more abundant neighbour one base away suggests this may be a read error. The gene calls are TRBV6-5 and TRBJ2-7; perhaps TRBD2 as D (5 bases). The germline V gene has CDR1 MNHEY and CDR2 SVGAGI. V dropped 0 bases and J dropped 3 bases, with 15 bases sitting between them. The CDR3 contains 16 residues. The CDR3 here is CASSYSAVGVGYEQYF. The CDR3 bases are TGTGCCAGCAGTTACTCGGCGGTGGGAGTGGGCTACGAGCAGTACTTC.

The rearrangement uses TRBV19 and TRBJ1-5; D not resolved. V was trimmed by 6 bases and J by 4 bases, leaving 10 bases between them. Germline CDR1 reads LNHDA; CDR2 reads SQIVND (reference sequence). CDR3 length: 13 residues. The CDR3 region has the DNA TGTGCCAGTAGATTGACGGAGAATCAGCCCCAGCATTTT. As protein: CASRLTENQPQHF.

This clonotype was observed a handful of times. CDR3 sequence: CASSLPWGLAGVNEQFF. In DNA form, the CDR3 reads TGTGCCAGCAGCTTACCATGGGGACTAGCGGGAGTAAATGAGCAGTTCTTC. The chain combines TRBV13 with TRBJ2-1, with TRBD2 matching over 14 bases. The CDR3 spans 17 residues. J was trimmed by 7 bases and V by 2 bases; bases with no gene match: 7. Germline lookup yields CDR1 PRHDT and CDR2 FYEKMQ (reference sequence).

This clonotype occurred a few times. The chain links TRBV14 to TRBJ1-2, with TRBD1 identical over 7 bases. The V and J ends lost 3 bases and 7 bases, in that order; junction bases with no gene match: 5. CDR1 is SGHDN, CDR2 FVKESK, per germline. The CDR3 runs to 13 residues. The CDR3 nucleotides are TGTGCCAGCAGCCAGAGGCAGGGGGGTGGCTACACCTTC. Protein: CASSQRQGGGYTF.

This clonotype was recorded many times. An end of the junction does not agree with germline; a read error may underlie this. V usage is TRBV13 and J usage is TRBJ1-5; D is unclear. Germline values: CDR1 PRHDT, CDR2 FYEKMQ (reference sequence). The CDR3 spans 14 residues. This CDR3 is CASSSSGSSQPQHF. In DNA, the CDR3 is TGTGCCAGCAGCTCCTCGGGGAGCAGTCAGCCCCAGCATTTT.

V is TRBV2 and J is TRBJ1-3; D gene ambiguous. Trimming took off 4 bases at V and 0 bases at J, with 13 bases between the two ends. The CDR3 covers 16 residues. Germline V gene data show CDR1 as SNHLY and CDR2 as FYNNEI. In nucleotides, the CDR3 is TGTGCCAGCAGTGGTTGGGCAGGATCCTCTGGAAACACCATATATTTT. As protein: CASSGWAGSSGNTIYF.